A selection of T cell receptor beta chains follows, all from one sample in a study of blood T cell repertoires in COVID-19. Sequencing was performed with immunoSEQ multiplex PCR; in TCRdb, only in-frame clones are kept and a portion is missing. The repertoire holds under 200,000 clones, 82% seen once, with under 6.5% in the top ten. Sample: PBMCs or T cells enriched from blood (not recorded which). These receptors all stem from a woman aged 60 to 75 with acute COVID-19. CDR3s leave out the opening cysteine and the closing phenylalanine or tryptophan.

v_gene,j_gene,CDR3aa
TRBV5-1,TRBJ2-7,ASSVDRVGRDEQY
TRBV25-1,TRBJ2-7,ASRGQGAYEQY
TRBV30,TRBJ1-2,AWRWAGGTGYT
TRBV30,TRBJ1-2,AWETGSHGYT
TRBV18,TRBJ2-3,ASSPRRGDTDTQY
TRBV30,TRBJ1-2,AWSVTGSHGYT
TRBV28,TRBJ2-3,ASSSQDRGLRGDTQY
TRBV5-1,TRBJ1-1,ASSLLASHREAF
TRBV7-2,TRBJ2-3,ASSFGGVGLGLGDTQY
TRBV19,TRBJ2-3,ASSKGATSGGEADTQY
TRBV12-3/TRBV12-4,TRBJ1-5,ASSLPNQPQH
TRBV15,TRBJ1-1,ATSPWNTEAF
TRBV10-3,TRBJ2-5,AISEGTGGLGETQY
TRBV28,TRBJ1-5,ASIGRQGRFSNQPQH
TRBV5-1,TRBJ2-1,ASSLESRSSYNEQF
TRBV5-4,TRBJ2-7,ASSQAGLAGVYEQY
TRBV6-6,TRBJ1-2,ANYDLGSGYT
TRBV20-1,TRBJ1-5,SASQGSPQH
TRBV5-4,TRBJ2-7,ASSGTSGSSYEQY
TRBV2,TRBJ1-4,GTFNPGNNEKLF
TRBV6-5,TRBJ1-3,ASSYHPSGGNTIY
TRBV9,TRBJ1-2,ASSVTQGLSGYT
TRBV7-7,TRBJ2-2,ASSQDTGLTGELF
TRBV24-1,TRBJ2-1,APPGWNEQF
TRBV19,TRBJ2-7,ASSRTRLHEQY
TRBV3-1/TRBV3-2,TRBJ2-1,ASSQRGKSSYNEQF
TRBV6-5,TRBJ2-7,ASTRGGTGAYEQY
TRBV14,TRBJ2-1,ASSQGTGYNEQF
TRBV2,TRBJ2-2,ASSDLGHTNTGELF
TRBV9,TRBJ2-7,ASSSSSYEQY
TRBV12-3/TRBV12-4,TRBJ2-7,ASAEIPYEQY